The 24 T cell receptor beta chains reported below all come from one sample, sequenced in a study of T cell responses to AZD1222 COVID-19 vaccine. Here immunoSEQ multiplex PCR was the method, and the copy in TCRdb shows in-frame clones only, minus some. The sample lists 150,000 to 200,000 clones, about 90% seen once, with approximately 0.5% in the top ten. The source material was peripheral blood, sampled on day 0 of AZD1222 vaccination. All receptors come from an adult in good health.

This sequence joins TRBV6-1 and TRBJ1-2; the match to TRBD1 covers 11 bases. Germline CDR1 and CDR2: MNHNS and SASEGT. The CDR3 sequence is 16 residues long. Unmatched junction bases numbered 10, after V lost 2 bases and J lost 8 bases. CDR3 in amino acids: CASSEPGQGAIRGYTF. The CDR3 coding sequence is TGTGCCAGCAGTGAACCAGGACAGGGGGCGATTCGGGGCTACACCTTC.

CDR3 nucleotide sequence: TGTGCCAGCAGCGCAGCACCTACCCTAAACACCGGGGAGCTGTTTTTT. This encodes CASSAAPTLNTGELFF. The chain links TRBV9 to TRBJ2-2; D gene uncertain. CDR3 length: 16 residues. V was trimmed by 3 bases and J by 2 bases, leaving 14 bases between them. Germline values: CDR1 SGDLS, CDR2 YYNGEE.

The CDR3 region is CASSVGTGGHTEAFF. The CDR3 nucleotides read TGTGCCAGCAGCGTAGGGACAGGGGGCCACACTGAAGCTTTCTTT. The J gene is TRBJ1-1, the V gene TRBV9; 11 bases are a match to TRBD1. The germline CDR1 and CDR2 sequences are SGDLS and YYNGEE. Germline trimming cut 0 bases from V and 3 bases from J; bases unmatched to any gene: 1. The CDR3 loop spans 15 amino acids.

The chain employs TRBV29-1 and TRBJ2-1, with D possibly matching TRBD1 (5 bases). The CDR3 has 13 residues. Germline CDR1 SQVTM, CDR2 ANQGSEA. The V gene lost 2 bases and the J gene lost 4 bases, with 9 bases spanning the gap. In DNA, the CDR3 is TGCAGCGTTGAACAGGGTCAGTACAATGAGCAGTTCTTC. It translates to CSVEQGQYNEQFF.

This clone was seen a single time. This chain links TRBV29-1 with TRBJ2-2, with 7 bases identical to TRBD1. The CDR3 extends over 14 amino acids. Germline CDR1 is SQVTM and CDR2 is ANQGSEA. V shed 3 bases, J shed 3 bases, and the junction held 4 bases outside the gene matches. The DNA for the CDR3 is TGCAGCGTTGAGGGAAGGGGGCACACCGGGGAGCTGTTTTTT. Its translation: CSVEGRGHTGELFF.

J is TRBJ2-3 and V is TRBV18, with 7 bases matching TRBD2. This CDR3 has 14 amino acids. V lost 3 bases, J lost 4 bases, and 4 bases stayed unmatched. Germline V gene lookup returns CDR1 KGHSH and CDR2 LQKENI. CDR3 sequence (DNA): TGTGCCAGCTCACCCGAAGGACTAGCAGATACGCAGTATTTT. This gives the protein CASSPEGLADTQYF.

J is TRBJ2-7 and V is TRBV27; a weak D match, TRBD2 (6 bases). Trimming shortened V by 3 bases and J by 7 bases, and 10 bases separated the two germline ends. The V gene's germline CDR1 is MNHEY and CDR2 SMNVEV (reference sequence). The CDR3 is made up of 12 amino acids. DNA for the CDR3: TGTGCCAGCAGTTTCGGCGCGGGGGAGCAGTACTTC. It specifies CASSFGAGEQYF.

V is TRBV27 and J is TRBJ1-5, with no clear D. This CDR3 comprises 15 residues. Germline CDR1 MNHEY, CDR2 SMNVEV (reference sequence). With 6 bases removed from V and 0 bases from J, the gap between germline ends came to 12 bases. CDR3 region: CASRRGPNSNQPQHF. DNA of the CDR3: TGTGCCAGCAGACGTGGCCCAAATAGCAATCAGCCCCAGCATTTT.

The rearrangement joins TRBV9 to TRBJ2-1; D not resolved. Germline CDR1 reads SGDLS; CDR2 reads YYNGEE. The CDR3 consists of 13 residues. Trimming took off 0 bases at V and 6 bases at J, with 7 bases between the two ends. CDR3 region: CASSVGVFNEQFF. The CDR3 DNA reads as TGTGCCAGCAGCGTAGGGGTATTCAATGAGCAGTTCTTC.

There are a few counts of this clone. This sample includes further DNA sequences coding for the same CDR3. The V call is TRBV9, the J call TRBJ2-1; 9 bases agree with TRBD2. Germline V gives CDR1 SGDLS, CDR2 YYNGEE. CDR3 size: 15 residues. V shed 0 bases, J shed 4 bases, and the junction held 2 bases outside the gene matches. The CDR3 DNA is TGTGCCAGCAGCGTAGATAGCGGGAGTTACAATGAGCAGTTCTTC. Its translation: CASSVDSGSYNEQFF.

The V gene is TRBV23-1, the J gene TRBJ1-3; D not certain. TRBV23-1 is designated an ORF whose function remains uncertain. This CDR3 is 12 amino acids long. The V end lost 7 bases, the J end lost 4 bases, and 8 bases lay between the germline ends. The CDR3 DNA reads TGCGCCAGCAAAGGTACAGGAAACACCATATATTTT. This encodes CASKGTGNTIYF.

The chain couples TRBV16 to TRBJ1-5; D gene uncertain. Trimming shortened V by 4 bases and J by 11 bases, and 9 bases separated the two germline ends. The length of the CDR3 is 11 residues. Germline CDR1 KGHSY, CDR2 FQNENV. CDR3 protein: CASSPNKAQHF. DNA of the CDR3: TGTGCCAGCAGCCCCAACAAGGCCCAGCATTTT.

The chain employs TRBV14 and TRBJ2-7; TRBD2 agrees at 9 bases. The CDR3 is made up of 16 amino acids. Germline CDR1 and CDR2: SGHDN and FVKESK. Trimming cost V 0 bases and J 7 bases; bases outside gene matches: 10. CDR3 coding DNA: TGTGCCAGCAGCCAAGAGGCTAGCGGGAAGTTCCAGGAGCAGTACTTC. Amino acids: CASSQEASGKFQEQYF.

The rearrangement joins TRBV19 to TRBJ2-7; D is unresolved. The V gene lost 3 bases and the J gene lost 0 bases, with 6 bases spanning the gap. Germline CDR1 and CDR2: LNHDA and SQIVND (reference sequence). This CDR3 is built from 13 residues. CDR3 loop: CASSIKTSYEQYF. The CDR3 DNA follows: TGTGCCAGTAGTATCAAGACCTCCTACGAGCAGTACTTC.

The chain joins TRBV7-9 to TRBJ2-1; either TRBD1 or TRBD2 may supply D (6 bases each). V lost 1 base and J lost 8, with 12 bases in between. This CDR3 has 14 residues. Germline CDR1 and CDR2: SEHNR and FQNEAQ (reference sequence). This CDR3 is CASSLGGAVHEQFF. CDR3 nucleotides: TGTGCCAGCAGCTTAGGGGGGGCGGTCCATGAGCAGTTCTTC.

The chain combines TRBV5-1 with TRBJ2-1; 7 bases line up with TRBD1. CDR1 and CDR2 from the germline V gene are SGHRS and YFSETQ. The V gene end was trimmed by 0 bases and the J gene end by 9 bases; junction bases not matched to a gene: 9. CDR3 length: 15 amino acids. DNA of the CDR3: TGCGCCAGCAGCTTGGTTGGGCAGGGGGAAGGTGAGCAGTTCTTC. Translating gives CASSLVGQGEGEQFF.

This clone has only one observation. The genes are TRBV11-2 and TRBJ1-2; 11 positions match TRBD1. From germline, CDR1 is SGHAT and CDR2 FQNNGV. V was clipped by 1 base and J by 4 bases; unmatched bases: 11. The CDR3 is 18 residues long. CDR3 sequence: CASSLGQADRGRSYGYTF. The DNA for the CDR3 is TGTGCCAGCAGCTTAGGGCAGGCGGACAGGGGGCGCAGCTATGGCTACACCTTC.

J is TRBJ1-2 and V is TRBV4-2; 7 nucleotides agree with TRBD1. V was clipped by 4 bases and J by 8 bases; unmatched bases: 10. Germline assignment: CDR1 LGHNA and CDR2 YNFKEQ. The CDR3 has 14 amino acids. The CDR3 sequence is CASSPPDRLGGYTF. DNA for the CDR3: TGTGCCAGCAGCCCGCCGGACAGGCTCGGGGGCTACACCTTC.

The rearrangement links TRBV6-1 to TRBJ1-3; D is unclear. Germline V gives CDR1 MNHNS, CDR2 SASEGT. CDR3 size: 13 residues. The V gene lost 1 base and the J gene lost 1 base, with 2 bases spanning the gap. The CDR3 DNA sequence: TGTGCCAGCAGTGAAGTTTCTGGAAACACCATATATTTT. Protein product: CASSEVSGNTIYF.

CDR3 nucleotide sequence: TGCGCCAGCAGCTTGCAGCCGGTGGGAGGGACTGAAGCTTTCTTT. The encoded protein is CASSLQPVGGTEAFF. The rearrangement uses TRBV5-1 and TRBJ1-1; no definite D call. V was cut by 1 base and J by 5 bases, with 15 bases left in between. The CDR3 is 15 amino acids. The germline CDR1 and CDR2 sequences are SGHRS and YFSETQ.

The CDR3 DNA is TGTGCCAGCAGCTCCTACTCTACGTCTCGGGATACGCAGTATTTT. Amino acids: CASSSYSTSRDTQYF. This chain uses TRBV7-3 with TRBJ2-3; D unresolved. The CDR3 spans 15 residues. Germline CDR1 and CDR2: SGHTA and FQGTGA. V shed 4 bases and J shed 6 bases, with 17 bases lying between them.

The chain carries TRBV11-2 and TRBJ1-6, with 7 nucleotides matching TRBD1. This CDR3 has 15 amino acids. The germline V gene has CDR1 SGHAT and CDR2 FQNNGV. V shed 1 base and J 7 bases; nucleotides not matched to a gene: 4. CDR3 nucleotide sequence: TGTGCCAGCAGCTTAGGTACAGGGGCCAATTCACCCCTCCACTTT. Translating it yields CASSLGTGANSPLHF.

V gene TRBV18 combines with J gene TRBJ2-7; TRBD2 aligns across 8 bases. This CDR3 spans 16 amino acids. J was trimmed by 1 base and V by 3 bases; bases with no gene match: 8. Germline CDR1 is KGHSH and CDR2 is LQKENI. The CDR3 here is CASSPGSGGRSYEQYF. CDR3 nucleotides: TGTGCCAGCTCACCGGGAAGCGGGGGCCGGTCCTACGAGCAGTACTTC.

This chain uses TRBV9 with TRBJ2-3; D possibly uses TRBD1 or TRBD2 (10 bases each). Deletions cut 4 bases from V and 6 bases from J, with 30 bases between. This CDR3 comprises 19 residues. Germline V gene sequence: CDR1 SGDLS, CDR2 YYNGEE. DNA for the CDR3: TGTGCCAGCAGCCCCGGGGACAGGGGTACTAGCGGGAAAAGGGATACGCAGTATTTT. This translates into CASSPGDRGTSGKRDTQYF.